Presented here are 27 T cell receptor beta chains from one specimen sequenced in a study of blood T cell repertoires in COVID-19. TCRdb's table, derived via immunoSEQ multiplex PCR, lists solely in-frame clones and lacks some. The sample contains a few hundred thousand clones, around nine tenths of which appear only once. The sequencing sample was made of peripheral blood. Receptor source: a woman in her thirties or forties who had recovered from COVID-19.

The chain couples TRBV6-2 or TRBV6-3 to TRBJ2-5; 11 bases align to TRBD2. V was pared by 2 bases and J by 1 base, with 9 bases of the junction left unmatched. Per germline, CDR1 MNHEY and CDR2 SVGEGT. This CDR3 region has 18 residues. The CDR3 DNA is TGTGCCAGCAGTTACGAGGCTAGCGGGAGGACCCTCCAAGAGACCCAGTACTTC. Translation: CASSYEASGRTLQETQYF.

V and J are TRBV30 and TRBJ1-1; TRBD1 matches 9 bases. J was trimmed by 4 bases and V by 5 bases; bases with no gene match: 5. Germline V gene lookup returns CDR1 GTSNPN and CDR2 SVGIG (reference sequence). This CDR3 comprises 13 residues. CDR3 protein: CAWGGQGPTEAFF. CDR3 DNA: TGTGCCTGGGGGGGACAGGGTCCCACTGAAGCTTTCTTT. The full variable domain, completed using reference TRBV30 and TRBJ1-1, is SQTIHQWPATLVQPVGSPLSLECTVEGTSNPNLYWYRQAAGRGLQLLFYSVGIGQISSEVPQNLSASRPQDRQFILSSKKLLLSDSGFYLCAWGGQGPTEAFFGQGTRLTVV.

The chain combines TRBV5-4 with TRBJ2-1; TRBD1 is a possible D gene (6 bases). From germline, CDR1 is SGHNT and CDR2 YYREEE (reference sequence). The CDR3 runs 15 residues. V gave up 3 bases and J gave up 7 bases, with 17 bases separating them. In nucleotides, the CDR3 is TGTGCCAGCAGCTGGGCAGGGGCAGTTAGAAATGAGCAGTTCTTC. Translated: CASSWAGAVRNEQFF.

This clone was seen once. V is TRBV6-5 and J is TRBJ2-7; 8 bases line up with TRBD1. This CDR3 comprises 15 residues. Germline values: CDR1 MNHEY, CDR2 SVGAGI. V was pared by 0 bases and J by 5 bases, with 6 bases of the junction left unmatched. The CDR3 DNA reads as TGTGCCAGCAGTTACTCGCCGACAGGGGTCCACGAGCAGTACTTC. This gives the protein CASSYSPTGVHEQYF.

This clone was counted a few times. V is TRBV6-1 and J is TRBJ1-5, with D hard to call. Germline values: CDR1 MNHNS, CDR2 SASEGT. The CDR3 is 12 residues long. Between the trimmed V and J ends, which lost 3 bases and 7 bases, there was a span of 7 bases. DNA for the CDR3: TGTGCCAGCAGTGAGCGGGCCCAGCCCCAGCATTTT. It yields the protein CASSERAQPQHF.

The chain carries TRBV7-9 and TRBJ2-1; perhaps TRBD2 as D (5 bases). The CDR3 totals 13 residues. CDR1 and CDR2 from the germline V gene are SEHNR and FQNEAQ (reference sequence). V gave up 5 bases and J gave up 8 bases, with 13 bases separating them. The CDR3 DNA follows: TGTGCCAGCAGCCGCTACCCCGGGGATGAGCAGTTCTTC. It codes for CASSRYPGDEQFF.

The chain has TRBV6-1 and TRBJ2-2; no clear D. V was pared by 2 bases and J by 3 bases, with 13 bases between. This CDR3 contains 16 residues. The germline CDR1 and CDR2 sequences are MNHNS and SASEGT. The CDR3 nucleotides read TGTGCCAGCAGTGAACCACGCCCCGGAGACACCGGGGAGCTGTTTTTT. Protein: CASSEPRPGDTGELFF.

The chain recombines TRBV9 with TRBJ1-2; 9 bases are a match to TRBD1. The germline V gene has CDR1 SGDLS and CDR2 YYNGEE. The CDR3 is 12 residues long. After removal of 8 bases from V and 4 bases from J, the junction contained 3 bases not matched to a gene. The CDR3 spells CASSQGAYGYTF. DNA for the CDR3: TGTGCCAGTTCACAGGGGGCCTATGGCTACACCTTC.

The chain has TRBV27 and TRBJ2-7; 7 nucleotides agree with TRBD2. The CDR3 sequence is 14 residues long. With V trimmed by 5 bases and J by 2 bases, 6 bases remained unmatched. Per germline, CDR1 MNHEY and CDR2 SMNVEV (reference sequence). Here the CDR3 DNA reads TGTGCCAGCAGTCCCGGGACTACCCCCTACGAGCAGTACTTC. Its protein product is CASSPGTTPYEQYF.

The rearrangement links TRBV6-2 or TRBV6-3 to TRBJ2-1, with 12 bases identical to TRBD2. Germline V gives CDR1 MNHEY, CDR2 SVGEGT. There are 17 residues in the CDR3. The V gene end was trimmed by 2 bases and the J gene end by 9 bases; junction bases not matched to a gene: 11. CDR3 sequence: CASSYPNLLAGGPEQFF. The CDR3 DNA follows: TGTGCCAGCAGTTACCCCAATCTCCTAGCGGGAGGGCCTGAGCAGTTCTTC.

J is TRBJ1-5 and V is TRBV19; 11 positions match TRBD1. Looked up from germline, CDR1 is LNHDA and CDR2 is SQIVND (reference sequence). Trimming removed 7 bases from V and 7 bases from J; junction bases left unmatched: 9. This CDR3 region has 15 residues. DNA for the CDR3: TGTGCCAGTATTGGGGACAGGGGGGTAGAACAGCCCCAGCATTTT. This sequence encodes CASIGDRGVEQPQHF. Full variable domain (outside the CDR3, taken from reference TRBV19 and TRBJ1-5): DGGITQSPKYLFRKEGQNVTLSCEQNLNHDAMYWYRQDPGQGLRLIYYSQIVNDFQKGDIAEGYSVSREKKESFPLTVTSAQKNPTAFYLCASIGDRGVEQPQHFGDGTRLSIL.

The CDR3 reads CASSPPGGTQYF. The CDR3 DNA follows: TGTGCCAGCTCACCCCCCGGGGGTACGCAGTATTTT. This chain uses TRBV18 with TRBJ2-3, with D perhaps TRBD2 (6 bases). The germline V and J ends were trimmed by 3 bases and 8 bases, with 9 bases remaining between them. In germline, CDR1 is KGHSH, CDR2 LQKENI. The CDR3 extends over 12 amino acids.

The J gene is TRBJ2-5, the V gene TRBV7-3; the match to TRBD2 covers 12 bases. Trimming removed 2 bases from V and 5 bases from J; junction bases left unmatched: 9. The CDR3 runs 17 residues. Germline V gene data show CDR1 as SGHTA and CDR2 as FQGTGA. This CDR3 reads CASSLGLAGGPAETQYF. The CDR3 bases are TGTGCCAGCAGCTTAGGGCTAGCGGGAGGGCCGGCCGAGACCCAGTACTTC.

To note about this clone: Other DNA sequences in this specimen translate into the identical CDR3. The V and J genes are TRBV9 and TRBJ1-1; no clear D. The CDR3 runs to 13 residues. Trimming took 0 bases from V and 3 from J, leaving 6 bases between them. The germline V gene has CDR1 SGDLS and CDR2 YYNGEE. CDR3 sequence reads: CASSVGGDTEAFF. As DNA, the CDR3 is TGTGCCAGCAGCGTAGGGGGAGACACTGAAGCTTTCTTT.

The V gene is TRBV9, the J gene TRBJ1-1, with TRBD1 matching over 7 bases. Germline V gives CDR1 SGDLS, CDR2 YYNGEE. V lost 3 bases, J lost 0 bases, and 5 bases stayed unmatched. The CDR3 contains 15 residues. The CDR3, as DNA: TGTGCCAGCAGCGCGCCGACAGGGCTGAACACTGAAGCTTTCTTT. This encodes CASSAPTGLNTEAFF. Together with reference TRBV9 and TRBJ1-1, the CDR3 gives the full variable domain: DSGVTQTPKHLITATGQRVTLRCSPRSGDLSVYWYQQSLDQGLQFLIQYYNGEERAKGNILERFSAQQFPDLHSELNLSSLELGDSALYFCASSAPTGLNTEAFFGQGTRLTVV.

The gene calls are TRBV4-3 and TRBJ2-2; tentatively, D is TRBD2 (6 bases). Trimming took off 8 bases at V and 1 base at J, with 14 bases between the two ends. The length of the CDR3 is 15 residues. CDR1 and CDR2 from the germline V gene are LGHNA and YSLEER. This CDR3 is CASARERENTGELFF. The CDR3 DNA reads TGCGCCAGCGCCCGGGAGAGGGAGAACACCGGGGAGCTGTTTTTT.

The V call is TRBV18, the J call TRBJ2-2; unclear D gene. CDR3 length: 17 residues. Germline CDR1 and CDR2: KGHSH and LQKENI. V lost 3 bases and J 0 bases, leaving 14 bases between the germline ends. This CDR3 reads CASSPGLAGSNTGELFF. The CDR3 coding sequence is TGTGCCAGCTCACCCGGATTGGCAGGCTCGAACACCGGGGAGCTGTTTTTT.

The V gene is TRBV2, the J gene TRBJ2-7; TRBD1 aligns across 9 bases. Germline V gene sequence: CDR1 SNHLY, CDR2 FYNNEI. Trimming cost V 6 bases and J 2 bases; bases outside gene matches: 5. This CDR3 has 14 amino acids. In DNA, the CDR3 is TGTGCCAGCAGGGGACAGGGTTTCCCCTACGAGCAGTACGTC. It codes for CASRGQGFPYEQYV.

The rearrangement uses TRBV9 and TRBJ2-3; 8 positions agree with TRBD2. The CDR3 is 11 residues long. Germline loops: CDR1 SGDLS, CDR2 YYNGEE. The ends lost 4 bases at V and 11 bases at J; junction bases unmatched: 3. The CDR3 coding sequence is TGTGCCAGCAGCCCCGGGGGGGGGCAGTATTTT. Its protein product is CASSPGGGQYF.

Note on this clone: In this CDR3 the conserved last residue, phenylalanine or tryptophan, is missing, so a read error is likely. The DNA is omitted, as the CDR3 cannot be located on it reliably, and the CDR3 follows TCRdb's listing. The genes are TRBV14 and TRBJ2-7; the DNA was not used to check the table's D call, TRBD1. Germline V gives CDR1 SGHDN, CDR2 FVKESK. Termini included, the CDR3 measures 12 amino acids. The chain's CDR3 is CASSQPPGQSFL.

The chain combines TRBV6-1 with TRBJ2-7, with 9 bases fitting TRBD2. CDR3 length: 16 amino acids. The V segment lost 3 bases and the J segment 0 bases; nucleotides outside the gene matches: 6. Germline assignment: CDR1 MNHNS and CDR2 SASEGT. The CDR3: CASSDRLAGPSYEQYF. The CDR3 DNA reads TGTGCCAGCAGTGATCGGCTAGCGGGACCCTCCTACGAGCAGTACTTC.

The rearrangement links TRBV27 to TRBJ2-7, with 7 bases matching TRBD1. The trim removed 6 bases at V and 0 bases at J, leaving 11 bases unmatched. Germline lookup yields CDR1 MNHEY and CDR2 SMNVEV (reference sequence). The CDR3 consists of 16 residues. DNA for the CDR3: TGTGCCAGCAGCCAGACTACAGGGGATCCCTCCTACGAGCAGTACTTC. This gives the protein CASSQTTGDPSYEQYF.

This clone appeared a single time. The rearrangement uses TRBV10-3 and TRBJ1-2, with a weak D call TRBD1 (6 bases). V lost 2 bases, J lost 7 bases, and 14 bases lay in between. The germline CDR1 and CDR2 sequences are ENHRY and SYGVKD. The CDR3 is 14 amino acids. The CDR3 region is CAISEADRTSGYTF. DNA of the CDR3: TGTGCCATCAGTGAGGCGGACAGAACCTCTGGCTACACCTTC.

This clone was detected only a few times. The chain carries TRBV4-1 and TRBJ2-4; TRBD2 matches 13 bases. CDR1 MGHRA and CDR2 YSYEKL come from the germline V gene. This CDR3 has 17 amino acids. The V gene end was trimmed by 3 bases and the J gene end by 6 bases; junction bases not matched to a gene: 8. The CDR3 loop reads CASSQEGTSGIGNIQYF. The CDR3 DNA reads TGCGCCAGCAGCCAGGAGGGGACTAGCGGGATCGGAAACATTCAGTACTTC.

This sequence joins TRBV27 and TRBJ1-6; D not resolved. The CDR3 is made up of 14 amino acids. Per the germline V gene, CDR1 is MNHEY and CDR2 is SMNVEV (reference sequence). V was pared by 5 bases and J by 4 bases, with 9 bases between. CDR3 loop: CASSPLRYNSPLHF. The CDR3 DNA reads TGTGCCAGCAGTCCCCTCCGGTATAATTCACCCCTCCACTTT.

This sequence joins TRBV3-1 (or the pseudogene TRBV3-2) and TRBJ2-5; the match to TRBD2 covers 7 bases. V dropped 4 bases and J dropped 5; count of bases not matched to a gene: 10. Germline assignment: CDR1 LGHDT and CDR2 YNNKEL (reference sequence). The CDR3 consists of 15 residues. The CDR3 nucleotides are TGTGCCAGCAGCCGCCCGGCGGGAGTGGCGGAGACCCAGTACTTC. This encodes CASSRPAGVAETQYF.

The rearrangement links TRBV5-1 to TRBJ2-6, with 8 bases that match TRBD2. With 4 bases clipped from V and 5 bases from J, the junction kept 2 bases outside the gene matches. The CDR3 is made up of 14 amino acids. The V gene's germline CDR1 is SGHRS and CDR2 YFSETQ. This chain's CDR3 is CASSREGWANVLTF. Written as DNA, the CDR3 is TGCGCCAGCAGCCGGGAGGGGTGGGCCAACGTCCTGACTTTC.